A selection of T cell receptor beta chains follows, all from one sample in a study of blood T cell repertoires in COVID-19. Clones were sequenced by immunoSEQ multiplex PCR, and TCRdb holds only the in-frame ones, with some missing. Of roughly 290,000 clones listed, approximately 88% are singletons. The sequenced sample was PBMCs or T cells enriched from blood (not recorded which). The receptors derive from a woman in her 40s who had recovered from COVID-19. Both conserved end residues are part of each CDR3. D genes are given only for firm matches. The size field is filled for only some rows; it gives once, few, many or a size class.

cdr3_aa: CASSGRDLEAFF; cdr3_nt: TGTGCCAGCAGTGGGAGGGACCTTGAAGCTTTCTTT; d_call: .; clone_size: .; j_call: TRBJ1-1; v_call: TRBV27
cdr3_aa: CASSIGTSRDEQYF; cdr3_nt: TGTGCCAGTAGTATTGGGACTAGCAGAGACGAGCAGTACTTC; d_call: TRBD2; clone_size: .; j_call: TRBJ2-7; v_call: TRBV19
cdr3_aa: CASGQGFNQPQHF; cdr3_nt: TGTGCCAGTGGACAGGGCTTTAATCAGCCCCAGCATTTT; d_call: TRBD1; clone_size: .; j_call: TRBJ1-5; v_call: TRBV19
cdr3_aa: CASSLVGSAQPQHF; cdr3_nt: TGTGCCAGCAGCTTAGTCGGTTCCGCCCAGCCCCAGCATTTT; d_call: .; clone_size: .; j_call: TRBJ1-5; v_call: TRBV7-2
cdr3_aa: CASTLGAGGYNEQFF; cdr3_nt: TGTGCCAGCACTCTAGGTGCGGGGGGGTACAATGAGCAGTTCTTC; d_call: TRBD2; clone_size: .; j_call: TRBJ2-1; v_call: TRBV27
cdr3_aa: CASSEGIGHYEQYF; cdr3_nt: TGTGCCAGCAGTGAAGGGATTGGGCACTACGAGCAGTACTTC; d_call: .; clone_size: .; j_call: TRBJ2-7; v_call: TRBV6-1
cdr3_aa: CATSDFLRFYTEAFF; cdr3_nt: TGTGCCACCAGTGATTTCCTCCGGTTTTACACTGAAGCTTTCTTT; d_call: .; clone_size: .; j_call: TRBJ1-1; v_call: TRBV24-1
cdr3_aa: CASSSDRVSQPQHF; cdr3_nt: TGTGCCAGCTCATCCGACAGGGTGAGTCAGCCCCAGCATTTT; d_call: TRBD1; clone_size: .; j_call: TRBJ1-5; v_call: TRBV18
cdr3_aa: CASRFQLNTEAFF; cdr3_nt: TGTGCCAGTAGGTTTCAGTTGAACACTGAAGCTTTCTTT; d_call: .; clone_size: .; j_call: TRBJ1-1; v_call: TRBV19
cdr3_aa: CASSQEFAGNRGYTF; cdr3_nt: TGTGCCAGCAGCCAAGAATTCGCAGGGAATCGGGGCTACACCTTC; d_call: .; clone_size: .; j_call: TRBJ1-2; v_call: TRBV4-2
cdr3_aa: CASSLASGGANVLEYF; cdr3_nt: TGTGCCAGCAGCTTAGCCAGCGGGGGGGCCAACGTCTTGGAGTATTTT; d_call: TRBD2; clone_size: once; j_call: TRBJ2-3; v_call: TRBV7-2
cdr3_aa: CASLGGNQPQHF; cdr3_nt: TGTGCCAGCCTGGGGGGAAATCAGCCCCAGCATTTT; d_call: .; clone_size: once; j_call: TRBJ1-5; v_call: TRBV2
cdr3_aa: CASSLSGVEETQYF; cdr3_nt: TGCGCCAGCAGCTTGAGCGGGGTTGAAGAGACCCAGTACTTC; d_call: TRBD2; clone_size: once; j_call: TRBJ2-5; v_call: TRBV5-1
cdr3_aa: CASSSGPGNEQFF; cdr3_nt: TGTGCCAGCAGCTCAGGCCCCGGCAATGAGCAGTTCTTC; d_call: .; clone_size: once; j_call: TRBJ2-1; v_call: TRBV7-8
cdr3_aa: CATTKMKQGNNQPQHF; cdr3_nt: TGTGCCACCACAAAGATGAAACAGGGGAACAATCAGCCCCAGCATTTT; d_call: TRBD1; clone_size: .; j_call: TRBJ1-5; v_call: TRBV11-3
cdr3_aa: CAWSPGQGAYNEQFF; cdr3_nt: TGTGCCTGGAGCCCAGGACAAGGCGCTTACAATGAGCAGTTCTTC; d_call: .; clone_size: .; j_call: TRBJ2-1; v_call: TRBV30
cdr3_aa: CASGRWGRGQPQHF; cdr3_nt: TGTGCCAGCGGTCGTTGGGGGCGAGGACAGCCCCAGCATTTT; d_call: .; clone_size: .; j_call: TRBJ1-5; v_call: TRBV5-8
cdr3_aa: CASSLVRTGANEQFF; cdr3_nt: TGTGCCAGCAGCTTAGTACGGACAGGGGCCAATGAGCAGTTCTTC; d_call: TRBD1; clone_size: once; j_call: TRBJ2-1; v_call: TRBV7-2
cdr3_aa: CASSEVGFNQPQHF; cdr3_nt: TGTGCCAGCAGTGAAGTTGGCTTCAATCAGCCCCAGCATTTT; d_call: .; clone_size: .; j_call: TRBJ1-5; v_call: TRBV6-1
cdr3_aa: CASSVDSSKAFF; cdr3_nt: TGTGCCAGCAGCGTGGACAGTTCAAAAGCTTTCTTT; d_call: .; clone_size: .; j_call: TRBJ1-1; v_call: TRBV7-9
cdr3_aa: CASSFTSYGEQFF; cdr3_nt: TGTGCCAGCAGCTTTACTAGTTATGGTGAGCAGTTCTTC; d_call: .; clone_size: .; j_call: TRBJ2-1; v_call: TRBV7-2
cdr3_aa: CASSGTGYEQYF; cdr3_nt: TGTGCCAGCAGCGGGACAGGATACGAGCAGTACTTC; d_call: TRBD1; clone_size: once; j_call: TRBJ2-7; v_call: TRBV6-5
cdr3_aa: CATQRNGDTGELFF; cdr3_nt: TGTGCCACCCAACGCAACGGGGACACCGGGGAGCTGTTTTTT; d_call: .; clone_size: .; j_call: TRBJ2-2; v_call: TRBV2
cdr3_aa: CASSPFGRVETQYF; cdr3_nt: TGTGCCAGCAGCCCTTTTGGGAGGGTAGAAACCCAGTACTTC; d_call: TRBD2; clone_size: .; j_call: TRBJ2-5; v_call: TRBV11-3
cdr3_aa: CASSSTGGRTEAFF; cdr3_nt: TGTGCCAGCAGCTCAACAGGGGGGAGAACTGAAGCTTTCTTT; d_call: TRBD1; clone_size: .; j_call: TRBJ1-1; v_call: TRBV5-4
cdr3_aa: CASRRGENTEAFF; cdr3_nt: TGTGCCAGTAGGAGAGGAGAGAACACTGAAGCTTTCTTT; d_call: .; clone_size: .; j_call: TRBJ1-1; v_call: TRBV19
cdr3_aa: CSVLDDRLESTEAFF; cdr3_nt: TGCAGCGTTCTTGATGACAGACTGGAGAGCACTGAAGCTTTCTTT; d_call: .; clone_size: .; j_call: TRBJ1-1; v_call: TRBV29-1
cdr3_aa: CASSLGQAHTGELFF; cdr3_nt: TGTGCCAGCAGCTTAGGGCAGGCCCACACCGGGGAGCTGTTTTTT; d_call: .; clone_size: .; j_call: TRBJ2-2; v_call: TRBV11-3
cdr3_aa: CASSRGTGPNNEQFF; cdr3_nt: TGTGCCAGCAGCCGCGGGACAGGGCCTAACAATGAGCAGTTCTTC; d_call: TRBD1; clone_size: .; j_call: TRBJ2-1; v_call: TRBV5-8
cdr3_aa: CAWGAGGSGEKLFF; cdr3_nt: TGTGCCTGGGGGGCGGGGGGCTCCGGTGAAAAACTGTTTTTT; d_call: .; clone_size: .; j_call: TRBJ1-4; v_call: TRBV30
cdr3_aa: CASSGGAGGRGDTQYF; cdr3_nt: TGTGCCAGCAGCGGAGGGGCGGGAGGTCGTGGAGATACGCAGTATTTT; d_call: .; clone_size: .; j_call: TRBJ2-3; v_call: TRBV21-1
cdr3_aa: CASSFPGKTSQETQYF; cdr3_nt: TGTGCCAGCAGCTTTCCGGGAAAGACTTCCCAAGAGACCCAGTACTTC; d_call: .; clone_size: .; j_call: TRBJ2-5; v_call: TRBV7-9
cdr3_aa: CAWSVLLAGGLGPSSYNEQFF; cdr3_nt: TGTGCCTGGAGTGTACTACTAGCGGGGGGGCTAGGACCCAGCTCCTACAATGAGCAGTTCTTC; d_call: TRBD2; clone_size: .; j_call: TRBJ2-1; v_call: TRBV30
cdr3_aa: CAWQGGMDEKLFF; cdr3_nt: TGTGCCTGGCAGGGGGGCATGGATGAAAAACTGTTTTTT; d_call: TRBD1; clone_size: .; j_call: TRBJ1-4; v_call: TRBV30
cdr3_aa: CASSLVAGLAGVETQYF; cdr3_nt: TGTGCCAGCAGCTTAGTAGCGGGACTAGCGGGAGTGGAGACCCAGTACTTC; d_call: TRBD2; clone_size: .; j_call: TRBJ2-5; v_call: TRBV7-2
cdr3_aa: CASRERSDGYTF; cdr3_nt: TGTGCCAGCAGGGAACGATCAGATGGCTACACCTTC; d_call: .; clone_size: .; j_call: TRBJ1-2; v_call: TRBV2
cdr3_aa: CASREGDWSYEQYF; cdr3_nt: TGCGCCAGCAGGGAAGGGGATTGGTCCTACGAGCAGTACTTC; d_call: .; clone_size: .; j_call: TRBJ2-7; v_call: TRBV5-1